These 15 T cell receptor beta chains came from one sample sequenced in a study of post-analysis software for immune sequencing data. These TCRs are of unknown antigen specificity. The authors incorporated unique molecular identifiers into the TCR beta cDNA libraries. Each CDR3 protein gets one entry after TCRdb re-called the PCR reads with MiXCR. The table shows some 260,000 distinct CDR3 sequences, with about 40% occurring only once. Study-wide results and caveats: Four or five TRBV segments (TRBV5-6, TRBV5-1 and TRBV20-1 among them) occurred more frequently in patients than in controls.

The sample was blood. The receptors stem from a girl under 18 with multiple sclerosis.

The rearrangement links TRBV4-1 to TRBJ1-2; D is uncertain. Germline assignment: CDR1 MGHRA and CDR2 YSYEKL. The ends were cut back, 0 bases at V and 6 bases at J, with 14 bases in the middle. The CDR3 consists of 15 residues. CDR3 nucleotide sequence: TGCGCCAGCAGCCAAGATCGTTTGTGGGGAGATGGCTACACCTTC. This encodes CASSQDRLWGDGYTF.

In this sample, this clonotype turned up many times. The rearrangement joins TRBV20-1 to TRBJ2-1, with 7 bases matching TRBD2. The junction had 20 bases not matched to a gene; V was cut back by 3 bases and J by 0 bases. The CDR3 is made up of 20 amino acids. From germline, CDR1 is DFQATT and CDR2 SNEGSKA (reference sequence). CDR3 loop: CSASIRGPGAREASYNEQFF. The CDR3 nucleotides read TGCAGTGCTAGTATAAGGGGACCCGGTGCCCGGGAGGCCTCCTACAATGAGCAGTTCTTC.

There are a few counts of this clonotype. V gene TRBV20-1 combines with J gene TRBJ2-5; possibly TRBD2 for D (5 bases). The CDR3 runs to 13 residues. V lost 0 bases, J lost 3 bases, and 8 bases lay in between. Looked up from germline, CDR1 is DFQATT and CDR2 is SNEGSKA (reference sequence). The CDR3 loop reads CSARDWGEETQYF. The CDR3 DNA reads as TGCAGTGCTAGAGATTGGGGAGAAGAGACCCAGTACTTC.

This clonotype came up many times. This rearrangement joins TRBV6-6 to TRBJ1-2, with 9 bases that match TRBD1. V shed 6 bases and J 7 bases; nucleotides not matched to a gene: 9. Germline V gene data show CDR1 as MNHNY and CDR2 as SVGAGI (reference sequence). This CDR3 has 14 amino acids. The CDR3 DNA is TGTGCCAGCAGCGAAGACAGGGGGTTGGGTGGCTACACCTTC. It yields the protein CASSEDRGLGGYTF.

In this sample, this clonotype turned up many times. This chain joins TRBV29-1 and TRBJ2-5; possible D gene TRBD1, 5 bases. Per the germline V gene, CDR1 is SQVTM and CDR2 is ANQGSEA. The length of the CDR3 is 11 residues. With 2 bases removed from V and 6 bases from J, the gap between germline ends came to 7 bases. The CDR3: CSVEQGKTQYF. As DNA, the CDR3 is TGCAGCGTTGAACAGGGAAAGACCCAGTACTTC. Supplemented by reference TRBV29-1 and TRBJ2-5, the full variable domain reads SAVISQKPSRDICQRGTSLTIQCQVDSQVTMMFWYRQQPGQSLTLIATANQGSEATYESGFVIDKFPISRPNLTFSTLTVSNMSPEDSSIYLCSVEQGKTQYFGPGTRLLVL.

This clonotype has ten or more counts. This chain uses TRBV4-2 with TRBJ2-3; TRBD2 aligns across 14 bases. V shed 1 base and J 4 bases; nucleotides not matched to a gene: 7. The CDR3 spans 18 residues. Germline V CDR1 and CDR2: LGHNA, YNFKEQ. In DNA form, the CDR3 reads TGTGCCAGCAGCCAAGCCGGCGGACTAGCGGGGGGTGCAGATACGCAGTATTTT. Protein product: CASSQAGGLAGGADTQYF.

This clonotype was recorded a few times. This sequence may be a read error, since a much larger clone differs from it by one base. The CDR3 is CASSYRIGQGYEQYF. CDR3 coding DNA: TGTGCCAGCAGTTACCGGATCGGACAGGGCTACGAGCAGTACTTC. The chain employs TRBV6-5 and TRBJ2-7; 8 nucleotides align to TRBD1. V dropped 2 bases and J dropped 3; count of bases not matched to a gene: 6. The germline CDR1 and CDR2 sequences are MNHEY and SVGAGI. This CDR3 is built from 15 residues.

This chain joins TRBV20-1 and TRBJ2-1; TRBD2 agrees at 13 bases. The J call may be in error: the DNA end matches TRBJ2-7 better. CDR1 and CDR2 from the germline V gene are DFQATT and SNEGSKA (reference sequence). The CDR3 is 16 residues long. CDR3 residues: CSAKTSGGISYNEQYF. The CDR3 bases are TGCAGTGCTAAGACTAGCGGGGGGATCTCCTACAATGAGCAGTACTTC.

This clonotype was seen repeatedly, ten times or more. CDR3 sequence (DNA): TGTGCCAGCAGCCAAGAGGCTAGCGGGAGCTCCTACAATGAGCAGTTCTTC. This translates into CASSQEASGSSYNEQFF. The chain is built from TRBV4-2 and TRBJ2-1, with TRBD2 matching 10 bases. The V segment lost 0 bases and the J segment 0 bases; nucleotides outside the gene matches: 2. The CDR3 extends over 17 amino acids. Germline V gives CDR1 LGHNA, CDR2 YNFKEQ.

This clonotype occurred many times. The rearrangement links TRBV5-1 to TRBJ2-3; TRBD1 agrees at 12 bases. Germline V gives CDR1 SGHRS, CDR2 YFSETQ. The CDR3 consists of 20 residues. Germline trimming cut 1 base from V and 0 bases from J; bases unmatched to any gene: 12. CDR3 in DNA: TGCGCCAGCAGCTTGTATGTTACGGGACAGGGGGCTGGCAGCACAGATACGCAGTATTTT. Translation gives CASSLYVTGQGAGSTDTQYF.

There are many counts of this clonotype. V gene TRBV5-1 combines with J gene TRBJ1-1; no clear D. V lost 0 bases to trimming and J lost 4 bases, with 10 bases between them. This CDR3 spans 14 amino acids. Per the germline V gene, CDR1 is SGHRS and CDR2 is YFSETQ. The CDR3 sequence is CASSLAEGSTEAFF. DNA of the CDR3: TGCGCCAGCAGCTTGGCCGAGGGCAGCACTGAAGCTTTCTTT.

This clonotype was detected a few times. A clone one base away is much larger, so this may be a read error. The rearrangement links TRBV5-1 to TRBJ2-3; unclear D gene. The germline CDR1 and CDR2 sequences are SGHRS and YFSETQ. The CDR3 spans 13 residues. The CDR3 spells CAGSLFVTDTQYF. The CDR3 DNA reads as TGCGCCGGCAGCTTATTCGTCACAGATACGCAGTATTTT.

This clonotype appeared many times. The CDR3 spells CASSMGQTRLAKNIQYF. The CDR3 region has the DNA TGTGCCAGCAGCATGGGACAGACAAGACTAGCCAAAAACATTCAGTACTTC. The chain combines TRBV5-6 with TRBJ2-4, with 7 nucleotides matching TRBD1. Germline-derived CDR1 and CDR2 are SGHDT and YYEEEE. The CDR3 is 17 residues long. The junction had 10 bases not matched to a gene; V was cut back by 4 bases and J by 0 bases.

The chain employs TRBV20-1 and TRBJ1-6; TRBD1 matches at 7 bases. Germline V gene data show CDR1 as DFQATT and CDR2 as SNEGSKA (reference sequence). V dropped 5 bases and J dropped 9; count of bases not matched to a gene: 4. The CDR3 totals 12 residues. CDR3 DNA sequence: TGCAGTGCTGACAGGGTGAGTTCACCCCTCCACTTT. Protein: CSADRVSSPLHF.

This clonotype appeared many times. In DNA form, the CDR3 reads TGTGCCAGCAGCCCTAAAAGGGCAGGCCTGAAGGGCTACACCTTC. Its protein is CASSPKRAGLKGYTF. The chain has TRBV7-2 and TRBJ1-2, with D unclear. CDR1 is SGHTA and CDR2 is FQGNSA in the germline V gene. Trimming removed 5 bases from V and 8 bases from J, with 21 bases in between. There are 15 residues in the CDR3.